The 3 T cell receptor beta chains presented below share a single source sample, sequenced in a study of a mutant IDH1 vaccine in newly diagnosed glioma. Data came from immunoSEQ multiplex PCR; TCRdb stores just in-frame clones and leaves some out. Counted here are over 30,000 clones, about 93% occurring once; the ten biggest clones make up 5.1%. Time point of the sample: week 47, end of study. Vaccination comprised doses that each held 300 ug of mutant IDH1 20-mer peptide, plus topical imiquimod. For these receptors, no antigen is known. The sequencing here drew on PBMCs, taken from a glioma patient whose treatment included an IDH1 peptide vaccine. The receptor set was obtained from a woman in her thirties or forties with glioma.

V gene TRBV6-4 combines with J gene TRBJ1-2, with 10 bases identical to TRBD1. J was trimmed by 7 bases and V by 7 bases; bases with no gene match: 6. The length of the CDR3 is 13 residues. Looked up from germline, CDR1 is MRHNA and CDR2 is SNTAGT. CDR3 residues: CASNTGTGAGYTF. In DNA, the CDR3 is TGTGCCAGCAATACCGGGACAGGGGCTGGCTACACCTTC.

The chain is built from TRBV29-1 and TRBJ2-1; 12 positions match TRBD2. CDR3 length equals 17 residues. J gave up 4 bases and V 1 base, and 8 bases lay outside the gene matches. Germline V gene lookup returns CDR1 SQVTM and CDR2 ANQGSEA. CDR3 sequence (DNA): TGCAGCGTTGAAGGGCTAGCGGGAGGGCCGGGGTACAATGAGCAGTTCTTC. Amino acids: CSVEGLAGGPGYNEQFF.

The V gene is TRBV25-1, the J gene TRBJ2-7; 9 nucleotides agree with TRBD1. The germline V gene encodes CDR1 MGHDK and CDR2 SYGVNS. The CDR3 is 14 residues long. The V and J ends lost 5 bases and 3 bases, in that order; junction bases with no gene match: 5. This chain's CDR3 is CASSRQGVRYEQYF. CDR3 DNA: TGTGCCAGCAGTAGACAGGGGGTCCGCTACGAGCAGTACTTC.